Listed here are 16 T cell receptor beta chains from one sample, sequenced in a study of blood T cells in healthy people across ages. PCR was performed a second time for roughly 7 to 12 cycles using a sample-barcoded 5' primer and a J-beta primer mix. TCRdb used MiXCR to reprocess the 5' RACE reads, holding one entry per CDR3 protein. The top ten hold about 3% of the sample, which has 600,000 to 900,000 distinct CDR3 sequences, around 25% seen once. This sample also appeared in a second study, on T cells of mothers and their children.

The sequenced material came from blood. These receptors came from a boy aged 5-17 years in good health.

The CDR3 here is CAIPGGRSQPQHF. The CDR3 DNA reads TGTGCCATTCCAGGGGGCCGTAGTCAGCCCCAGCATTTT. The chain has TRBV12-3 or TRBV12-4 and TRBJ1-5, with 8 bases matching TRBD1. After removal of 10 bases from V and 6 bases from J, the junction contained 8 bases not matched to a gene. The CDR3 has 13 amino acids.

This clonotype was seen more than once but under ten times. In DNA form, the CDR3 reads TGTGCCAGCAGTTTATGGACTAGCGGGGGAAGGTACGAGCAGTACTTC. It translates to CASSLWTSGGRYEQYF. The rearrangement joins TRBV12-3 or TRBV12-4 to TRBJ2-7, with 13 bases lining up with TRBD2. This CDR3 is 16 amino acids long. The ends lost 2 bases at V and 4 bases at J; junction bases unmatched: 5.

This clonotype was found a few times. The chain carries TRBV6-1 and TRBJ1-2; TRBD1 matches 7 bases. After removal of 8 bases from V and 9 bases from J, the junction contained 9 bases not matched to a gene. The CDR3 length is 12 residues. Per germline, CDR1 MNHNS and CDR2 SASEGT. CDR3 coding DNA: TGTGCCAGCTACTGGACAGGCTTAAGCTACACCTTC. Its translation is CASYWTGLSYTF.

V and J are TRBV21-1 and TRBJ2-5; TRBD2, the table's D call, lacks a check against the DNA. TRBV21-1 constitutes a pseudogene. CDR3 size: 18 residues. The CDR3 DNA reads as TGTGCCAGCAGCATGACGGCCCTTGCTAGCGGGGGGAAAGAGACCCAGTACTTC. The encoded protein is CASSMTALASGGKETQYF.

The CDR3 sequence: CASSEVVSSSYNEQFF. The CDR3 region has the DNA TGCGCCAGCAGTGAAGTTGTGAGTAGCTCCTACAATGAGCAGTTCTTC. This sequence joins TRBV10-1 and TRBJ2-1; D is unclear. This CDR3 has 16 amino acids. Germline V gives CDR1 WNHNN, CDR2 SYGVQD (reference sequence). Trimming took off 3 bases at V and 0 bases at J, with 12 bases between the two ends.

This clonotype was detected a few times. The rearrangement uses TRBV6-5 and TRBJ1-1, with D possibly matching TRBD1 (6 bases). The germline V gene has CDR1 MNHEY and CDR2 SVGAGI. V was clipped by 3 bases and J by 2 bases, with 22 bases between them. The CDR3 is 18 amino acids. CDR3 coding DNA: TGTGCCAGCAGTTATGAGGGGGGCCAAGGGGGTCTAAACACTGAAGCTTTCTTT. As protein: CASSYEGGQGGLNTEAFF.

The table lists this clonotype with a few counts. The chain links TRBV6-5 to TRBJ1-3; no clear D gene. The V end was cut by 2 bases, the J end by 0 bases, with 14 bases between. The CDR3 sequence is 17 residues long. Germline CDR1 MNHEY, CDR2 SVGAGI. CDR3 region: CASSYRVGGYSGNTIYF. The CDR3 bases are TGTGCCAGCAGTTACAGGGTAGGCGGATACTCTGGAAACACCATATATTTT.

This chain joins TRBV6-5 and TRBJ1-6; D possibly corresponds to TRBD1 (5 bases). Germline V gives CDR1 MNHEY, CDR2 SVGAGI. The CDR3 is 17 amino acids. The V end lost 3 bases, the J end lost 0 bases, and 12 bases lay between the germline ends. The DNA of the CDR3 is TGTGCCAGCAGTTATCGGGGCCTTAGCTCCTATAATTCACCCCTCCACTTT. It translates to CASSYRGLSSYNSPLHF.

This sequence joins TRBV29-1 and TRBJ2-1, with D maybe TRBD2 (5 bases). The germline V gene has CDR1 SQVTM and CDR2 ANQGSEA. V lost 4 bases to trimming and J lost 9 bases, with 10 bases between them. The CDR3 is made up of 11 amino acids. In nucleotides, the CDR3 is TGCAGCGTTGTCCCCGAGGGTGAGCAGTTCTTC. Amino acid sequence: CSVVPEGEQFF.

This clonotype appeared once. This sequence joins TRBV12-3 or TRBV12-4 and TRBJ1-5; D ambiguous. The CDR3 contains 16 residues. V was pared by 5 bases and J by 2 bases, with 16 bases between. The CDR3 region has the DNA TGTGCCAGCAGTCCCGGGCAGACGAGGGGCAATCAGCCCCAGCATTTT. Translating it yields CASSPGQTRGNQPQHF.

A remark on this clonotype: One end of the junction varies from germline; a read error may be responsible. This chain uses TRBV29-1 with TRBJ2-5; 10 bases map to TRBD1. The V gene's germline CDR1 is SQVTM and CDR2 ANQGSEA. The CDR3 runs 11 residues. CDR3 DNA sequence: TGCAGCGTTGGGGACAGGGGATGGCGAATTTTC. Protein sequence: CSVGDRGWRIF.

This clonotype occurred a few times. The DNA of the CDR3 is TGTGCCAGCATCCCGTGGACGTTTTCCTACAATGAGCAGTTCTTC. It specifies CASIPWTFSYNEQFF. The rearrangement uses TRBV7-3 and TRBJ2-1; D remains unclear. The CDR3 sequence is 15 residues long. With 7 bases removed from V and 1 base from J, the gap between germline ends came to 14 bases. Per germline, CDR1 SGHTA and CDR2 FQGTGA.

This chain links TRBV5-1 with TRBJ2-7; D unresolved. CDR1 and CDR2 from the germline V gene are SGHRS and YFSETQ. This CDR3 is built from 13 residues. V was cut by 4 bases and J by 2 bases, with 10 bases left in between. As DNA, the CDR3 is TGCGCCAGCAGCACAAGTTCCCCCTACGAGCAGTACTTC. It specifies CASSTSSPYEQYF.

This clonotype was counted a few times. This chain uses TRBV10-3 with TRBJ2-5; TRBD1 matches 9 bases. The assigned J gene may be wrong: the sequence end matches TRBJ2-7 better. Germline lookup yields CDR1 ENHRY and CDR2 SYGVKD. This CDR3 has 14 amino acids. DNA of the CDR3: TGTGCCATTGGAGGGGGACAGGGCACCTACGAGCAGTACTTC. Translation gives CAIGGGQGTYEQYF.

This clonotype has a handful of counts. The chain uses TRBV6-5 and TRBJ2-7; a weak D match, TRBD1 (5 bases). Germline CDR1 is MNHEY and CDR2 is SVGAGI. The CDR3 extends over 14 amino acids. V lost 0 bases and J 5 bases, leaving 11 bases between the germline ends. The CDR3 coding sequence is TGTGCCAGCAGTTACTCCGCAGGGATCGACGAGCAGTACTTC. Its translation: CASSYSAGIDEQYF.

The V call is TRBV12-3 or TRBV12-4, the J call TRBJ2-5; D is possibly TRBD1 or TRBD2 (5 bases each). The end of the DNA fits TRBJ2-7 better, so the J call may be wrong. This CDR3 comprises 14 residues. CDR3 DNA sequence: TGTGCCAGCAGTGCCGACCAGGGACCCCACGAGCAGTACTTC. This sequence encodes CASSADQGPHEQYF.